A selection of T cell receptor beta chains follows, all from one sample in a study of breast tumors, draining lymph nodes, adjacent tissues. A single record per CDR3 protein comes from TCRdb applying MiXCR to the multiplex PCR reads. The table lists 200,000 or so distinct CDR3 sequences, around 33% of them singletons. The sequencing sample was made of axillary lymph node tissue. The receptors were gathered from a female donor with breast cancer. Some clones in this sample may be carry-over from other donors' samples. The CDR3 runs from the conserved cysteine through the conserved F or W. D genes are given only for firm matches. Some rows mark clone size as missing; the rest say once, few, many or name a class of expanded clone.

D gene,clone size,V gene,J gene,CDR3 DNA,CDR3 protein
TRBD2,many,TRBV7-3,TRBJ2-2,TGTGCCAGCAGCTACGCGGGGGGGTCTGGGGAGCTGTTTTTT,CASSYAGGSGELFF
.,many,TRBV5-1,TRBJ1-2,TGCGCCAGTGCGGAACAGGGAGGGGACTATGGCTACACCTTC,CASAEQGGDYGYTF
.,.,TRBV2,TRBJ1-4,TGTGCCAGCAGTAGGGGCAGGGGAAATGAAAAACTGTTTTTT,CASSRGRGNEKLFF
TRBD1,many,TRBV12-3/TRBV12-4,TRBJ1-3,TGTGCCAGCAGCCTGACAGGGTCCGGAAACACCATATATTTT,CASSLTGSGNTIYF
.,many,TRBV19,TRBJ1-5,TGTGCCAGTAGTTTCGGTGGCAATCAGCCCCAGCATTTT,CASSFGGNQPQHF
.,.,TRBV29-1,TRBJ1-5,TGCAGCGTTGGGGCTAGCGGGGGGAATCAGCCCCAGCATTTT,CSVGASGGNQPQHF
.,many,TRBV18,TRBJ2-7,TGTGCCAGCTCACCTGGGCATGGCGAGCAGTACTTC,CASSPGHGEQYF
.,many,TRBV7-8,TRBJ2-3,TGTGCCAGCAGGGGCACAGATACGCAGTATTTT,CASRGTDTQYF
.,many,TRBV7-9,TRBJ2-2,TGTGCCAGCAGCTTTTCCAGGGGATTAAACACCGGGGAGCTGTTTTTT,CASSFSRGLNTGELFF
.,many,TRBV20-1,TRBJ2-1,TGCAGTGCGGAAGAGGGTCTGGGTAATGAGCAGTTCTTC,CSAEEGLGNEQFF
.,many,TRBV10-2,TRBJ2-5,TGCGCCAGCAGTGAGCCTGGGGTTTTAGGGACCCAGTACTTC,CASSEPGVLGTQYF
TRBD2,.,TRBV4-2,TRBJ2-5,TGTGCCAGCAGCCGAGATGTTGGCGGGAGGAAGATCCAGTACTTC,CASSRDVGGRKIQYF
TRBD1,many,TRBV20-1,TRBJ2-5,TGCAGTGCTGGCCGTCCCGGGACAGGGGGCGAGGAGACCCAGTACTTC,CSAGRPGTGGEETQYF
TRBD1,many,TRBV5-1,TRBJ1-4,TGCGCCAGCAGCCCGGGGGGACAGGGGCGTGAAAAACTGTTTTTT,CASSPGGQGREKLFF
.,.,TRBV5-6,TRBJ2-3,TGTGCCAGCAGCTTGGAGCAGGGCACGGGCTCCTACAATGAGCAGTATTTT,CASSLEQGTGSYNEQYF
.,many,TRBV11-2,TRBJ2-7,TGTGCCAGCAGCCCGGGACTCTTCAGCTCCTACGAGCAGTACTTC,CASSPGLFSSYEQYF
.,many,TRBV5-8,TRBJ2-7,TGTGCCAGCAGCTACGGTTTCTACGAGCAGTACTTC,CASSYGFYEQYF
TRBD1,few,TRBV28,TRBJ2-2,TGTGCCAGCAAACCGGACAGGGCGAACACCGGGGAGCTGTTTTTT,CASKPDRANTGELFF
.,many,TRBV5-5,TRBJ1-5,TGTGCCAGCAGCTTGGTGGGGACAACTGGCCAGCCCCAGCATTTT,CASSLVGTTGQPQHF
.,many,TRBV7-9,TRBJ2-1,TGTGCCAGCAGCTTAGGGACTACGAATGAGCAGTTCTTC,CASSLGTTNEQFF
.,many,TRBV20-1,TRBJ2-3,TGCAGTGCTAGCGGCACAGATACGCAGTATTTT,CSASGTDTQYF
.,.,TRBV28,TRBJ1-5,TGTGCCAGCAGTTCTCCGGGACGTCAGCCCCAGCATTTT,CASSSPGRQPQHF
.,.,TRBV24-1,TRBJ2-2,TGTGCCACCAGTGCTAACCGTGGAGGGAGTTGGACCCGGGAGCTGTTTTTT,CATSANRGGSWTRELFF
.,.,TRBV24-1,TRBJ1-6,TGTGCCACCAGCATGGGGAATTCACCCCTCCACTTT,CATSMGNSPLHF
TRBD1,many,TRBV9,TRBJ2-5,TGTGCCAGCAGCGTAGCTGCAGGGGGCGCGGGGGAGACCCAGTACTTC,CASSVAAGGAGETQYF
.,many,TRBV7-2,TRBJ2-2,TGTGCCAGCAGCAGTCTGCGTGGGACCGCGAACACCGGGGAGCTGTTTTTT,CASSSLRGTANTGELFF
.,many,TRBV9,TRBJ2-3,TGTGCCAGCAGCGTAGGATTGGGAAATACGCAGTATTTT,CASSVGLGNTQYF
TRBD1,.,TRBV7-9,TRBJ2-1,TGTGCCAGCAGATCCACGGACAGGGTCGATGAGCAGTTCTTC,CASRSTDRVDEQFF
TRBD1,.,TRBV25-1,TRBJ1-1,TGTGCCAGCAGTCCTTCACAGGGGGCAGGTCAGGACACTGAAGCTTTCTTT,CASSPSQGAGQDTEAFF
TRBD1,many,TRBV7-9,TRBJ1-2,TGTGCCAGCAGCTTAGCGGGACAGGGGAACTATGGCTACACCTTC,CASSLAGQGNYGYTF
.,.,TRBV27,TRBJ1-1,TGTGCCAGCAGTTTGAAGCGGGGGTGGGTGAACACTGAAGCTTTCTTT,CASSLKRGWVNTEAFF
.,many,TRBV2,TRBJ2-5,TGTGCCAGCAGTGGTCGGTCGGCCAACCAAGAGACCCAGTACTTC,CASSGRSANQETQYF
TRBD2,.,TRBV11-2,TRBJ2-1,TGTGCCAGCAGCTTAGGGCGCCTAGCGGGAGAGCGCAATGAGCAGTTCTTC,CASSLGRLAGERNEQFF
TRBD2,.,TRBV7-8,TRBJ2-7,TGTGCCAGCAGCTTAAGGACTAGCGGGAGCCCCTACGAGCAGTACTTC,CASSLRTSGSPYEQYF
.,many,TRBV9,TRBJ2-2,TGTGCCAGCAGCGTAGCGGCAGGGAGGTCCACCGGGGAGCTGTTTTTT,CASSVAAGRSTGELFF
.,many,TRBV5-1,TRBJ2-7,TGTGCCAGCAGCTTAGAAGGGCTCTCCTACGAGCAGTACTTC,CASSLEGLSYEQYF
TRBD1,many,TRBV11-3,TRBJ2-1,TGTGCCAGCAGCCCTGACAGGGCCCATGAGCAGTTCTTC,CASSPDRAHEQFF
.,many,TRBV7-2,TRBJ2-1,TGTGCCAGCAGCTTAGAAGGCTACTACAATGAGCAGTTCTTC,CASSLEGYYNEQFF
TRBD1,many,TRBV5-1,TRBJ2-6,TGCGCCAGCAGCTTGAGGACAGGGGCTCAATCTGGGGCCAACGTCCTGACTTTC,CASSLRTGAQSGANVLTF
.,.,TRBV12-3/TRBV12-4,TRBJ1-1,TGTGCCAGCAGCACGAGTTATGAAGCTTTCTTT,CASSTSYEAFF
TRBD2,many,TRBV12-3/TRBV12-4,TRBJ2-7,TGTGCCAGCAGTTTAGGACGGGGGGACTCCTACGAGCAGTACTTC,CASSLGRGDSYEQYF
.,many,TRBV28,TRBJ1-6,TGTGCCAGCGTGACGGATAATTCACCCCTCCACTTT,CASVTDNSPLHF
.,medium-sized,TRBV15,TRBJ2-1,TGTGCCACCAGCAGGTCGGGGGCTGAGCAGTTCTTC,CATSRSGAEQFF
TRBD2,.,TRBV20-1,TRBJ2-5,TGCAGTGCTACGGCCACTAGCGGGGGAGTTGGGACCCAGTACTTC,CSATATSGGVGTQYF
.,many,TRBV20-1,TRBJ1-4,TGCAGTGCCAAGGAGGGGACTGGTGAAAAACTGTTTTTT,CSAKEGTGEKLFF
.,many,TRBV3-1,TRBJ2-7,TGTGCCAGCAGCCAAGTAAAGCGCGAGCAGTACTTC,CASSQVKREQYF
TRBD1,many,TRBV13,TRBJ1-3,TGTGCCAGCAGCCGAGTTAAGGGACAGGGGGCTGGAAACACCATATATTTT,CASSRVKGQGAGNTIYF
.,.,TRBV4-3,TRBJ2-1,TGCGCCAGCAGCCGTACTACAGGGTTTCGCAATGAGCAGTTCTTC,CASSRTTGFRNEQFF
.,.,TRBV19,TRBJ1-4,TGTGCCAGTAGTTCCCGGACTAGCGGGAGTAGATCCTACAATGAAAAACTGTTTTTT,CASSSRTSGSRSYNEKLFF
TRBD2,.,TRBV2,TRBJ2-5,TGTGCCAGCAGTCGGGGACTAGCGGGGCTCGGGGGTCGTGACCAAGAGACCCAGTACTTC,CASSRGLAGLGGRDQETQYF
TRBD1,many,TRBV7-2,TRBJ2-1,TGTGCCAGCAGCGAATCCGGGACAGGGGACAATGAGCAGTTCTTC,CASSESGTGDNEQFF